The source of this T cell receptor (beta chain) is a study of T cells in Graves' hyperthyroidism and ophthalmopathy. The overall study: Peripheral blood was obtained at initial diagnosis, preceding any treatment. Study findings and constraints: The model identified upcoming ophthalmopathy a median 6.5 months ahead of onset. Expanded thyroid clonotypes (above 0.001) were mostly also found in blood.

Concerning this clonotype: Its specificity is not known.

Germline CDR1 and CDR2: DFQATT and SNEGSKA (reference sequence). This CDR3 region has 14 residues. Trimming took 6 bases from V and 8 from J; bases not matched to a gene: 6. Isolation of PBMCs was performed on 8 to 10 ml fresh peripheral blood. Amplified TCR beta CDR3 regions derived from RNA transcripts. RT-PCR in the first round (using the HTBI primer set) targeted the TCR CDR3. TCRdb re-derived calls from the multiplex PCR reads in MiXCR, one entry per CDR3 protein. This sample has hundreds of thousands of distinct CDR3 sequences, with about 15% found just once. The material sequenced was blood. The rearrangement uses TRBV20-1 and TRBJ2-1, with 14 bases fitting TRBD2. This receptor was identified in a woman between 25 and 40 years old with Graves' hyperthyroidism that later progressed to Graves' ophthalmopathy. CDR3 coding DNA: TGCAGTGCACTTGGACTAGCGGGAGGCTATGAGCAGTTCTTC. It codes for CSALGLAGGYEQFF.